This TCR beta chain was captured by sequencing in a study of T cells in Graves' hyperthyroidism and ophthalmopathy. RNA transcripts served as the template for amplifying TCR beta CDR3 regions. In the first-round RT-PCR of the TCR CDR3, the HTBI primer set was used. TCRdb called the multiplex PCR reads again in MiXCR, with one record for every CDR3 protein. In the table there are 600,000 to 750,000 distinct CDR3 sequences, roughly 17% of which are singletons. V lost 5 bases and J lost 6; bases outside the gene matches: 7. Germline V CDR1 and CDR2: ENHRY, SYGVKD. CDR3 size: 15 residues. There are a few counts of this clonotype. The hyperthyroidism was newly diagnosed and had lasted under 2 months; the patients were aged 18 to 65.

Sequencing was done on a sample of blood. The source of this sequence is a man in his fifties or sixties with Graves' hyperthyroidism. The chain couples TRBV10-3 to TRBJ2-7; 13 bases align to TRBD2. The CDR3 here is CAISLGLAGVGEQYF. CDR3 nucleotides: TGTGCCATCAGTTTAGGACTAGCGGGAGTGGGCGAGCAGTACTTC.